The 9 T cell receptor beta chains given below trace back to one sample, sequenced in a study of kidney transplant recipient with SARS-CoV-2 infection (dated by TCRdb to 2020 to 2022). Taken with the paper, the label for time point translates to: pre-pandemic baseline sample and day 111 after first positive SARS-CoV-2 test. TCRdb names Illumina MiSeq as the instrument used. Clones were called with MiXCR by TCRdb after fastp trimmed the public reads at Q25, and only in-frame beta chains were retained. Rows with a matching CDR3 protein are joined into one entry that keeps the most common DNA and genes. The sample yields 250,000 or so distinct CDR3 sequences; more than 25% were counted once. Jointly, the top ten make up nearly 7.5% of the sample. The sample consisted of a blood sample, taken at baseline and between days 110 and 120 from a kidney transplant recipient. Every receptor here comes from a male patient aged 30 to 40 who had COVID-19 and was a kidney transplant recipient. Some T cells may have been brought in with the graft after a transplant.

This clonotype came up many times. The chain recombines TRBV4-1 with TRBJ1-1; D remains ambiguous. Germline CDR1 is MGHRA and CDR2 is YSYEKL. V shed 1 base and J shed 1 base, with 4 bases lying between them. The CDR3 totals 13 residues. CDR3 region: CASSQVANTEAFF. The CDR3 nucleotides are TGCGCCAGCAGCCAAGTCGCGAACACTGAAGCTTTCTTT.

This clonotype was seen repeatedly, ten times or more. The V call is TRBV7-8, the J call TRBJ1-5; 7 nucleotides agree with TRBD1. The V and J ends lost 5 bases and 2 bases, in that order; junction bases with no gene match: 9. This CDR3 region has 16 residues. Germline lookup yields CDR1 SGHVS and CDR2 FQNEAQ. In DNA, the CDR3 is TGTGCCAGCAGCATCAACAGGGGATGGGGCAATCAGCCCCAGCATTTT. Its protein is CASSINRGWGNQPQHF.

This clonotype was found many times. The rearrangement links TRBV6-5 to TRBJ1-2; D not resolved. Deletions cut 6 bases from V and 4 bases from J, with 15 bases between. CDR3 length: 14 amino acids. CDR1 MNHEY and CDR2 SVGAGI come from the germline V gene. CDR3 nucleotides: TGTGCCAGCAGAAATCCCGTCACTTCCTATGGCTACACCTTC. It is translated as CASRNPVTSYGYTF.

To note about this clonotype: This may arise from a read error, as a much more abundant clone is one base away. The CDR3 region has the DNA TGTGCCAGTAGTCCGGACAGTCGGGGAAGGGAAAAACTGTCTTTT. It yields the protein CASSPDSRGREKLSF. The genes are TRBV19 and TRBJ1-4; a weak D match, TRBD1 (6 bases). Germline CDR1 LNHDA, CDR2 SQIVND (reference sequence). CDR3 length: 15 residues.

Of note for this clonotype: With a much larger clone just one base away, this may be a read error. The chain uses TRBV6-1 and TRBJ2-4, with 9 nucleotides matching TRBD1. The end of the DNA fits TRBJ2-7 better, so the J call may be wrong. The V gene's germline CDR1 is MNHNS and CDR2 SASEGT. CDR3 size: 14 residues. The CDR3 bases are TGTGCCAGCTCCGGGACAGGGCGGATGTACGAGCAGTACGTC. This gives the protein CASSGTGRMYEQYV.

This clonotype was observed many times. The chain combines TRBV7-6 with TRBJ1-2, with D uncertain. The CDR3 loop spans 17 amino acids. With 5 bases removed from V and 4 bases from J, the gap between germline ends came to 23 bases. Per germline, CDR1 SGHVS and CDR2 FNYEAQ. The CDR3 coding sequence is TGTGCCAGCAGCCGCCACCGTGAATCTCGAAAGACCTATGGCTACACCTTC. It yields the protein CASSRHRESRKTYGYTF. Looking up the rest from reference TRBV7-6 and TRBJ1-2 gives the full variable domain: GAGVSQSPRYKVTKRGQDVALRCDPISGHVSLYWYRQALGQGPEFLTYFNYEAQQDKSGLPNDRFSAERPEGSISTLTIQRTEQRDSAMYRCASSRHRESRKTYGYTFGSGTRLTVV.

As concerns this clonotype: This sequence may be a read error, since a much larger clone differs from it by one base. The CDR3, as DNA: TGTGCCAGCAGCCCCAGGGGTCCGGATGAAAAACTGTTTTTT. It translates to CASSPRGPDEKLFF. This sequence joins TRBV7-9 and TRBJ1-4; possibly TRBD1 for D (6 bases). The CDR3 consists of 14 residues. V lost 5 bases to trimming and J lost 6 bases, with 13 bases between them. The V gene's germline CDR1 is SEHNR and CDR2 FQNEAQ (reference sequence).

Concerning this clonotype itself: A read error may explain this, as a much larger clone is one base away. This rearrangement joins TRBV4-2 to TRBJ2-2; D is possibly TRBD2 (6 bases). Germline assignment: CDR1 LGHNA and CDR2 YNFKEQ. The CDR3 consists of 16 residues. The CDR3 region is CASSQGDGRNTGGLFF. CDR3 nucleotides: TGTGCCAGCAGCCAAGGGGACGGTAGGAACACCGGGGGGCTGTTTTTT.

This clonotype has a count of ten or more. The chain employs TRBV28 and TRBJ1-1, with D perhaps matching TRBD1 (5 bases). Germline V gives CDR1 MDHEN, CDR2 SYDVKM. With 2 bases removed from V and 7 bases from J, the gap between germline ends came to 5 bases. The CDR3 has 11 residues. CDR3 in DNA: TGTGCCAGCAGTTTAGACAGTGAAGCTTTCTTT. Its protein is CASSLDSEAFF.